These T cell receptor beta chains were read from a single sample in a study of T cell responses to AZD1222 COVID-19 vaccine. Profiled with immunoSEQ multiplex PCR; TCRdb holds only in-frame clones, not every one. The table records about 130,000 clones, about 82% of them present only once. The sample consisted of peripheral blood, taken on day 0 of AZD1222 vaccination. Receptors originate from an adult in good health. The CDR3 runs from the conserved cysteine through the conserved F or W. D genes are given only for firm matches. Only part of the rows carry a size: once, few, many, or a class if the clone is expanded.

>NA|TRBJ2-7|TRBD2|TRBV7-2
CASSSRTSGGRYEQYF
TGTGCCAGCAGCTCAAGGACTAGCGGGGGGCGGTACGAGCAGTACTTC
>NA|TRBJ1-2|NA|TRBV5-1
CASSLRVGGAYGYTF
TGCGCCAGCAGCTTGAGGGTCGGGGGGGCCTATGGCTACACCTTC
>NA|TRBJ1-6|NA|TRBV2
CASSDRSYNSPLHF
TGTGCCAGCAGCGACAGGTCCTATAATTCACCCCTCCACTTT
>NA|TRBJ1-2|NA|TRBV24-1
CATSEHADNYGYTF
TGTGCCACCAGTGAGCACGCAGACAACTATGGCTACACCTTC
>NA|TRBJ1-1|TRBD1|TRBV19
CASSLAGTGGAYTEAFF
TGTGCCAGTAGCCTGGCCGGGACAGGGGGCGCGTACACTGAAGCTTTCTTT
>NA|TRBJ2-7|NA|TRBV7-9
CASSFDDSYEQYF
TGTGCCAGCAGCTTCGACGACTCCTACGAGCAGTACTTC
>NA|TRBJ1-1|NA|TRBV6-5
CASRFMRVPGTEAFF
TGTGCCAGCAGGTTCATGCGGGTACCTGGCACTGAAGCTTTCTTT
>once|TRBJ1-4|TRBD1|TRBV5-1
CASNPGQGALGEKLFF
TGCGCCAGCAACCCGGGACAGGGGGCGCTGGGTGAAAAACTGTTTTTT
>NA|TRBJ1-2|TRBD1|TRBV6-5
CASRPGDRARGYTF
TGTGCCAGCAGGCCCGGTGACAGGGCACGAGGCTACACCTTC
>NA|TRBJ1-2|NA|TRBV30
CAWSETGTDAYGYTF
TGTGCCTGGAGCGAAACAGGGACCGACGCCTATGGCTACACCTTC
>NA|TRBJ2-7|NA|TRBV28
CASNTAAYEQYF
TGTGCCAGCAATACCGCAGCCTACGAGCAGTACTTC
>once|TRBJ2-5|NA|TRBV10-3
CAISEGHQYQETQYF
TGTGCCATCAGTGAGGGACACCAATACCAAGAGACCCAGTACTTC
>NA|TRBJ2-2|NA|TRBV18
CASSPPFRYTGELFF
TGTGCCAGCTCACCACCGTTCAGGTACACCGGGGAGCTGTTTTTT
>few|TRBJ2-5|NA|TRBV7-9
CASSGRNQETQYF
TGTGCCAGCAGCGGACGGAACCAAGAGACCCAGTACTTC
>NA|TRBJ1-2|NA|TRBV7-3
CASSQQSGGQYGYTF
TGTGCCAGCAGCCAACAATCAGGAGGGCAGTATGGCTACACCTTC
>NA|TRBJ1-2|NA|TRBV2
CASSGLRTAGHGYTF
TGTGCCAGCAGTGGCCTTAGGACCGCCGGTCATGGCTACACCTTC
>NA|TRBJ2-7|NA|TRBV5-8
CASSYQQTRPYEQYF
TGTGCCAGCAGCTACCAACAGACGCGACCGTACGAGCAGTACTTC
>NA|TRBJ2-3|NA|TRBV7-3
CASSGTEAGLQYF
TGTGCCAGCAGCGGTACGGAGGCGGGGTTGCAGTATTTT
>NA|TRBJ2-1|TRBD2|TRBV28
CASSPIAGGSYNEQFF
TGTGCCAGCAGTCCTATAGCGGGAGGCTCCTACAATGAGCAGTTCTTC
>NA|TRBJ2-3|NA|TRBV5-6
CASSLAITTDTQYF
TGTGCCAGCAGCTTGGCCATAACAACAGATACGCAGTATTTT
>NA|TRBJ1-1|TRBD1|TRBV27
CASSLDRGITEAFF
TGTGCCAGCAGTTTAGACAGGGGGATCACTGAAGCTTTCTTT
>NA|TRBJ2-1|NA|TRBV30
CAWSVGLAYNNEQFF
TGTGCCTGGAGTGTAGGCCTAGCGTACAACAATGAGCAGTTCTTC
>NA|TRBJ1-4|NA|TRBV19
CASSMLFEKLFF
TGTGCCAGTAGTATGTTGTTCGAAAAACTGTTTTTT
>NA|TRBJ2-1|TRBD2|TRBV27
CASSPRTSGSHEQFF
TGTGCCAGCAGTCCCCGGACTAGCGGGAGCCATGAGCAGTTCTTC
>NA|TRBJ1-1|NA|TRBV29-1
CSVAGIGGGTEAFF
TGCAGCGTTGCTGGAATTGGGGGAGGCACTGAAGCTTTCTTT
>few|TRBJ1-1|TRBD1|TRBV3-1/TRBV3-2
CASSPRTGGTEAFF
TGTGCCAGCAGCCCTAGGACAGGGGGGACTGAAGCTTTCTTT
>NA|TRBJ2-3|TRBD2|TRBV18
CASSPTPSGAPDTQYF
TGTGCCAGCTCACCAACCCCTAGCGGGGCCCCAGATACGCAGTATTTT
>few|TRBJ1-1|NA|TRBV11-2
CASSLVQGPGMNTEAFF
TGTGCCAGCAGCTTAGTTCAGGGGCCAGGGATGAACACTGAAGCTTTCTTT
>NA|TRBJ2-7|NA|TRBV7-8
CASSPRREVPLSPYEQYF
TGTGCCAGCAGCCCTAGAAGAGAAGTACCCCTTTCCCCCTACGAGCAGTACTTC
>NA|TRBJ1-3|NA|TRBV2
CASTQTVAGNTIYF
TGTGCCAGCACCCAGACAGTAGCTGGAAACACCATATATTTT
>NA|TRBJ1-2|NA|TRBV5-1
CASSSDLNYGYTF
TGCGCCAGCAGCTCGGACCTAAACTATGGCTACACCTTC
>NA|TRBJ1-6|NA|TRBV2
CASSPRGGNSPLHF
TGTGCCAGCAGTCCCCGGGGAGGAAATTCACCCCTCCACTTT
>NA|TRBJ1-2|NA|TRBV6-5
CASSRRDSRSYTF
TGTGCCAGTTCCAGACGAGACAGTCGGAGCTACACCTTC
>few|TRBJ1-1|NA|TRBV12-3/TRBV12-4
CASSKMITEAFF
TGTGCCAGCAGTAAAATGATCACTGAAGCTTTCTTT
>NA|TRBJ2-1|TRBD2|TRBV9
CASSESGGSYNEQFF
TGTGCCAGCAGCGAAAGCGGGGGGTCCTACAATGAGCAGTTCTTC
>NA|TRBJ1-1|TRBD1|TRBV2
CASSIQGLTEAFF
TGTGCCAGCAGTATACAGGGGCTGACTGAAGCTTTCTTT
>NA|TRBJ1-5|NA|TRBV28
CASSLPSGLRQPQHF
TGTGCCAGCAGTTTACCGTCAGGTTTGCGACAGCCCCAGCATTTT
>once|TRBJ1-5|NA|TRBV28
CASSLRGAAGNSNQPQHF
TGTGCCAGCAGTTTAAGGGGGGCAGCCGGAAATAGCAATCAGCCCCAGCATTTT
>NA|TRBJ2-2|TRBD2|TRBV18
CASSPRWYLAGGRDTGELFF
TGTGCCAGCTCACCACGGTGGTATCTAGCGGGAGGAAGGGACACCGGGGAGCTGTTTTTT